Sequencing of this TCR beta chain was carried out in a study of T cell repertoires in cytomegalovirus infection. Study summary: CMV epitopes used comprised recently identified HLA-C-restricted ones and well-studied HLA-B-restricted ones. It can be stated that public TCR beta signatures indicated CMV infection as well as a matching HLA type. Study-level results: Dominant in the ex vivo response were TCR beta clonotypes restricted by HLA-C and specific for CMV. CMV carriers with the relevant HLA were identified by cumulative public TCR beta family frequency.

This clonotype showed up many times. Its matching antigen is unknown. In germline, CDR1 is SEHNR, CDR2 FQNEAQ (reference sequence). The CDR3 runs to 12 residues. V dropped 4 bases and J dropped 4 bases, with 5 bases sitting between them. From the reads, TCRdb called clonotypes with MiXCR, one entry per CDR3 protein. The profile shows about 830,000 distinct CDR3 sequences, over 25% of them singletons. This specimen consisted of cultured CD8+ T cells from PBMCs, obtained from culture after CMV antigen stimulation. The sequence was obtained from a human donor in good health (CMV status not recorded). Some clones in this sample may be carry-over from other donors' samples. V and J are TRBV7-9 and TRBJ2-1, with D unclear. The CDR3 protein is CASSSGYNEQFF. The CDR3 DNA reads TGTGCCAGCAGCTCGGGTTACAATGAGCAGTTCTTC.